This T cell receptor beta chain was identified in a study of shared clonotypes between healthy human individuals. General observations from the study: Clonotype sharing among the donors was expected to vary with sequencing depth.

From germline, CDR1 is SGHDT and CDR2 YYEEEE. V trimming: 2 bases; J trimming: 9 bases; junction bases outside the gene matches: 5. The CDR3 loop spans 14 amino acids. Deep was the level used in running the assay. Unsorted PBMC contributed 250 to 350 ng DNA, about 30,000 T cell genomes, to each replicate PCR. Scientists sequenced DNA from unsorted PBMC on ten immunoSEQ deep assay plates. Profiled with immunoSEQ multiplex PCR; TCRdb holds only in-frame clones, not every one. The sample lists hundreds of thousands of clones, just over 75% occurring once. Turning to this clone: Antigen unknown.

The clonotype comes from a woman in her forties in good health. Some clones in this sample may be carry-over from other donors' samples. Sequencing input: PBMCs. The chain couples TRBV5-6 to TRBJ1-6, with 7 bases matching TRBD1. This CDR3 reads CASSLRQGSSPLHF. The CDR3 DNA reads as TGTGCCAGCAGCTTACGACAGGGTAGTTCACCCCTCCACTTT. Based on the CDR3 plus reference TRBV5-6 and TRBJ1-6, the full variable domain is DAGVTQSPTHLIKTRGQQVTLRCSPKSGHDTVSWYQQALGQGPQFIFQYYEEEERQRGNFPDRFSGHQFPNYSSELNVNALLLGDSALYLCASSLRQGSSPLHFGNGTRLTVT.